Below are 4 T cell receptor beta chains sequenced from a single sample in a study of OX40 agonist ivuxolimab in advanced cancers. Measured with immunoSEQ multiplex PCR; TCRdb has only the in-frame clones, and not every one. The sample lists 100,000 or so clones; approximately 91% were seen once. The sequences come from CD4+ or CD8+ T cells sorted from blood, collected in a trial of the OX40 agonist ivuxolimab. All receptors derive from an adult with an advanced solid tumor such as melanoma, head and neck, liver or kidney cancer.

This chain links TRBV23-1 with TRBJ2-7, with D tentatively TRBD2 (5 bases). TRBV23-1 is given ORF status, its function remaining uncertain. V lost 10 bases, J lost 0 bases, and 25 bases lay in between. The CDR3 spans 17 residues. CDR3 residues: CANKTWPRDGGSYEQYF. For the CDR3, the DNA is TGCGCCAACAAAACTTGGCCCCGGGATGGAGGCTCCTACGAGCAGTACTTC.

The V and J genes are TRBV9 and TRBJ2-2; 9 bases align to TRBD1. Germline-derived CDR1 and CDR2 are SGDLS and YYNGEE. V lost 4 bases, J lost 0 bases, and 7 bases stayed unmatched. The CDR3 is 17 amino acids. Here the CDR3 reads CASSPHGQGTNTGELFF. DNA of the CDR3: TGTGCCAGCAGCCCCCACGGACAGGGGACGAACACCGGGGAGCTGTTTTTT.

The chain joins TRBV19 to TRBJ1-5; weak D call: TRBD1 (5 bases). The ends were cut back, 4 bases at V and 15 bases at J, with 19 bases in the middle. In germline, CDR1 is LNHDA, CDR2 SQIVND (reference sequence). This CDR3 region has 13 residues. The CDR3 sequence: CASSNQVAQGRHF. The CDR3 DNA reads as TGTGCCAGTAGTAACCAGGTCGCGCAGGGCCGGCATTTT.

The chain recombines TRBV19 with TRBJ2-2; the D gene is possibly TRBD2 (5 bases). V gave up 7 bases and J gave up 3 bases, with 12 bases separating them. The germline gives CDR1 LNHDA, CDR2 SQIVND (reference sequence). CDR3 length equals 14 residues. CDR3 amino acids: CASKRTFDTGELFF. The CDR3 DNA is TGTGCCAGTAAGCGGACCTTTGACACCGGGGAGCTGTTTTTT.